This T cell receptor (beta chain) comes out of a study of blood T cell repertoires in COVID-19 (dated by TCRdb to between 2020 and 2021). About the investigation overall: Collaborator samples came from the United States, Italy and Spain and covered acute and convalescent phases of COVID-19. The repertoires were released in a freely available public database intended as a resource for research on the immune response to SARS-CoV-2. A de-identified subject ID, COVID-19 status, age in years and sex were almost always included in the sample metadata. Where HLA class I and class II types were available, the types were taken from metadata supplied by the sample provider, not from assay-based typing. The dataset comprised deeply sampled blood TCRbeta repertoires from subjects exposed to, actively infected with, or recovered from COVID-19. Samples came from the ongoing ImmuneRACE study (first 160 participants) plus 1,254 subjects from 6 global collaborators. The material from the prospective study consisted of cDNA or gDNA derived from T cells, B-cell-depleted T cells, or PBMCs. What the study reported, not specific to this receptor: The quantity of clinical and demographic metadata differed by source and by participant and was supplied without curation.

Another Seattle source contributed samples from volunteer blood donors who had recovered from COVID-19. The collaborating institutions used their own protocols to collect whole blood in K2EDTA tubes. For TCRbeta analysis, collaborator samples were shipped as frozen whole blood, as isolated PBMCs, or as DNA extracted from either sample type. With regard to this clone: Its binding antigen is unknown. No quality values exist for individual bases; no much larger clone is one base distant.

V is reduced by 5 bases and J by 11 bases, leaving a spacing of 15 bases between them. The CDR3 has 12 amino acids, counting the end cysteine and phenylalanine. The kept DNA is CDR3 alone, 36 bases in frame from the first base. The immunoSEQ Assay, a bias-controlled multiplex PCR, was used to amplify TCRbeta CDR3 regions from genomic DNA. As for how the authors treated the data: Within the assay, amplification of reference gene primers was used to estimate how many nucleated cells each sample contained. Sequence reads were collapsed and filtered to measure the absolute abundance of every unique TCRbeta CDR3 rearrangement. For each sample, productive Simpson clonality was calculated as the square root of Simpson's diversity index over productive rearrangements. TCRdb's version of the immuneACCESS table is confined to in-frame rearrangements and falls short of the full clone set. An unresolved V gene accounts for under half of the shortfall where checked; the remainder is of unknown origin. V, J and clone size were drawn from that table, and D and trimming were deduced from the DNA. Across this sample there are around 260,000 clones, with about 87% seen only once. The leading ten clones occupy roughly 4% of the sample.

This chain joins TRBV12-3 or TRBV12-4 to TRBJ1-1, with an unclear D gene assignment. The material sequenced was peripheral blood. The TCR sequence derives from a man in his sixties who had recovered from COVID-19. CDR3 protein: CASSTPPTEAFF. The sequenced DNA: TGTGCCAGCAGTACTCCGCCAACCGAGGCTTTCTTT.